These 11 T cell receptor beta chains came from one sample sequenced in a study of regulatory T cells in long-lasting Graves disease. The TCR beta library used iRepertoire HTBI primers with Arm-PCR amplification of CDR3. MiXCR, run by TCRdb on the multiplex PCR reads, gives a single entry per CDR3 protein. The sample includes about 220,000 distinct CDR3 sequences, roughly 19% of them seen just once. The sample's time point: newly diagnosed GD, antithyroid drugs for less than 3 months. PBMC-extracted RNA yielded the TCR library. This sample was also put to use in a study of T cells in Graves' hyperthyroidism and ophthalmopathy.

Source: peripheral blood mononuclear cells (PBMCs), taken at new diagnosis, from a patient treated with antithyroid drugs. Receptor source: a woman aged 25 to 45 with Graves disease.

The rearrangement joins TRBV19 to TRBJ1-2; a weak D match, TRBD1 (6 bases). Germline CDR1 is LNHDA and CDR2 is SQIVND (reference sequence). V dropped 4 bases and J dropped 4 bases, with 13 bases sitting between them. This CDR3 is 14 amino acids long. In nucleotides, the CDR3 is TGTGCCAGTAGTAACTTCCGGGACATCTATGGCTACACCTTC. Encoded protein: CASSNFRDIYGYTF.

This clonotype was seen many times. The V gene is TRBV6-1, the J gene TRBJ1-5; 8 bases align to TRBD1. With 6 bases clipped from V and 4 bases from J, the junction kept 8 bases outside the gene matches. This CDR3 has 15 residues. CDR1 is MNHNS, CDR2 SASEGT, per germline. CDR3 nucleotides: TGTGCCAGCAGAATGGACAGGGTGGGAAATCAGCCCCAGCATTTT. This codes for CASRMDRVGNQPQHF.

This clonotype occurred many times. The rearrangement joins TRBV20-1 to TRBJ1-1, with 7 bases matching TRBD1. V shed 3 bases and J 12 bases; nucleotides not matched to a gene: 10. Germline-derived CDR1 and CDR2 are DFQATT and SNEGSKA (reference sequence). The CDR3 totals 12 residues. CDR3 coding DNA: TGCAGTGCTAGCCCAACTGACAGGGATCCTTTCTTT. Translated, it gives CSASPTDRDPFF.

This clonotype was recorded at least ten times. The chain is built from TRBV7-2 and TRBJ1-4; D is undetermined. This CDR3 contains 13 residues. Trimming shortened V by 5 bases and J by 8 bases, and 12 bases separated the two germline ends. The germline gives CDR1 SGHTA, CDR2 FQGNSA. The CDR3 sequence is CASSRGGVEKLFF. CDR3 nucleotide sequence: TGTGCCAGCAGCCGAGGCGGGGTGGAAAAACTGTTTTTT.

This clonotype was recorded at least ten times. The chain couples TRBV28 to TRBJ1-6; weak D call: TRBD1 (5 bases). The germline V and J ends were trimmed by 2 bases and 8 bases, with 16 bases remaining between them. The CDR3 has 16 amino acids. The germline gives CDR1 MDHEN, CDR2 SYDVKM. CDR3 region: CASSLKGQGIHSPLHF. In DNA form, the CDR3 reads TGTGCCAGCAGTTTAAAAGGGCAGGGAATACATTCACCCCTCCACTTT.

The rearrangement joins TRBV2 to TRBJ2-5, with 14 bases fitting TRBD2. V shed 6 bases and J 4 bases; nucleotides not matched to a gene: 13. Germline CDR1 and CDR2: SNHLY and FYNNEI. The CDR3 has 18 residues. The CDR3 loop is CASSSGLAGGLNGETQYF. Written as DNA, the CDR3 is TGTGCCAGCAGCTCAGGACTAGCGGGAGGCCTTAATGGAGAGACCCAGTACTTC.

Many counts were recorded for this clonotype. V and J are TRBV20-1 and TRBJ1-2, with TRBD1 matching 8 bases. The CDR3 extends over 13 amino acids. V trimming: 2 bases; J trimming: 3 bases; junction bases outside the gene matches: 2. CDR1 DFQATT and CDR2 SNEGSKA come from the germline V gene (reference sequence). For the CDR3, the DNA is TGCAGTGCTAGACCGGGACAGGACTATGGCTACACCTTC. Its translation is CSARPGQDYGYTF.

The chain couples TRBV7-9 to TRBJ2-3; 9 positions agree with TRBD2. This CDR3 is built from 17 residues. J was trimmed by 1 base and V by 5 bases; bases with no gene match: 10. CDR1 and CDR2 (germline): SEHNR, FQNEAQ (reference sequence). As DNA, the CDR3 is TGTGCCAGCAGCCCCCTTAGCGGGAGTGGGGGCACAGATACGCAGTATTTT. Encoded protein: CASSPLSGSGGTDTQYF.

V gene TRBV7-9 combines with J gene TRBJ2-7; 8 positions agree with TRBD1. The V and J ends lost 7 bases and 7 bases, in that order; junction bases with no gene match: 12. Germline V gene data show CDR1 as SEHNR and CDR2 as FQNEAQ (reference sequence). This CDR3 region has 14 residues. CDR3 sequence: CASMLQGVEGEQYF. Written as DNA, the CDR3 is TGTGCCAGCATGCTACAGGGGGTTGAAGGAGAGCAGTACTTC.

In this sample, this clonotype turned up many times. V usage is TRBV2 and J usage is TRBJ1-5, with 8 bases that match TRBD1. Germline CDR1 reads SNHLY; CDR2 reads FYNNEI. This CDR3 is 14 amino acids long. V dropped 7 bases and J dropped 2; count of bases not matched to a gene: 4. The CDR3 loop is CASMEDRGNQPQHF. Written as DNA, the CDR3 is TGTGCCAGCATGGAGGACAGGGGCAATCAGCCCCAGCATTTT.

At least ten counts were recorded for this clonotype. The J gene is TRBJ1-2, the V gene TRBV19; D gene unclear. V gave up 5 bases and J gave up 0 bases, with 19 bases separating them. The length of the CDR3 is 17 residues. Germline CDR1 LNHDA, CDR2 SQIVND (reference sequence). CDR3 residues: CASSEVGRSPANYGYTF. CDR3 bases: TGTGCCAGTAGTGAGGTCGGCAGGTCACCTGCTAACTATGGCTACACCTTC.